The entry below gives a single T cell receptor beta chain sequence along with its context. The antigen is undetermined. This specimen belongs to a study of T cells after yellow fever vaccination. Study-wide points: Overlap between CD4 and CD8 compartments was detected for a small share of clonotypes. Most primary-vaccination clones recurred post-booster (about 96% CD4, 85% to 90% CD8).

This CDR3 is 15 amino acids long. The ends were cut back, 1 base at V and 5 bases at J, with 13 bases in the middle. Germline CDR1 and CDR2: SGHDT and YYEEEE. From the 5' RACE reads, TCRdb called clonotypes with MiXCR, one entry per CDR3 protein. The sample includes 180,000 or so distinct CDR3 sequences, 8% to 13% of them seen just once. The source is a man aged 18 to 35 who received the YFV17D yellow fever vaccine. The chain has TRBV5-6 and TRBJ1-5, with D perhaps matching TRBD1 (6 bases). The sample consisted of CD8+ T cells sorted from PBMCs, taken 15 days after the yellow fever booster vaccination. CDR3 protein: CASSLWGLYDQPQHF. CDR3 in DNA: TGTGCCAGCAGCTTGTGGGGGCTATACGATCAGCCCCAGCATTTT.